The 4 T cell receptor beta chains in this list originate from one sample, sequenced in a study of chemoradiotherapy in HPV16-positive cancers (dated by TCRdb to 2021 to 2024). Library preparation employed the immunoSEQ multiplex PCR assay. TCRdb obtained this table from immuneACCESS and retained in-frame rearrangements with V and J assigned. These tables miss some clones; where compared with another copy, unresolved V genes account for less than half of the shortfall, and the remainder is unexplained. Counted in this sample were 9,000 to 15,000 clones; about 81% of them appeared once. The top ten clones comprise roughly 7% of the sample. This specimen was taken from a patient who underwent chemoradiotherapy. Receptors were obtained from a human donor with HPV-associated anogenital cancer.

J is TRBJ1-1 and V is TRBV28; 8 bases align to TRBD1. The CDR3 is made up of 17 amino acids. Germline CDR1 reads MDHEN; CDR2 reads SYDVKM. Losses at the gene ends were 6 bases for V and 2 bases for J; bases not matched to a gene: 14. The CDR3 here is CASSSGTGGPQNTEAFF. The CDR3 DNA sequence: TGTGCCAGCAGCTCAGGGACAGGAGGACCTCAAAACACTGAAGCTTTCTTT.

The rearrangement uses TRBV19 and TRBJ2-7; D might be TRBD2 (6 bases). The germline CDR1 and CDR2 sequences are LNHDA and SQIVND (reference sequence). The V and J ends lost 2 bases and 1 base respectively, with 15 bases between them. This CDR3 comprises 16 residues. CDR3 sequence: CASSITGVTASYEQYF. The CDR3 DNA reads TGTGCCAGTAGTATAACGGGGGTGACGGCATCCTACGAGCAGTACTTC.

The chain uses TRBV29-1 and TRBJ2-3; tentative D call: TRBD2 (6 bases). Germline values: CDR1 SQVTM, CDR2 ANQGSEA. CDR3 length: 15 residues. V lost 0 bases, J lost 3 bases, and 13 bases lay in between. The CDR3 region is CSVEDGGMLTDTQYF. The CDR3 DNA reads TGCAGCGTTGAAGACGGCGGGATGTTGACAGATACGCAGTATTTT.

V gene TRBV5-1 combines with J gene TRBJ1-3; unclear D gene. Germline V CDR1 and CDR2: SGHRS, YFSETQ. The V end was cut by 3 bases, the J end by 4 bases, with 14 bases between. The CDR3 loop spans 15 amino acids. The CDR3 loop reads CASSSWGISGNTIYF. In DNA form, the CDR3 reads TGCGCCAGCAGCTCGTGGGGAATTAGCGGAAACACCATATATTTT.